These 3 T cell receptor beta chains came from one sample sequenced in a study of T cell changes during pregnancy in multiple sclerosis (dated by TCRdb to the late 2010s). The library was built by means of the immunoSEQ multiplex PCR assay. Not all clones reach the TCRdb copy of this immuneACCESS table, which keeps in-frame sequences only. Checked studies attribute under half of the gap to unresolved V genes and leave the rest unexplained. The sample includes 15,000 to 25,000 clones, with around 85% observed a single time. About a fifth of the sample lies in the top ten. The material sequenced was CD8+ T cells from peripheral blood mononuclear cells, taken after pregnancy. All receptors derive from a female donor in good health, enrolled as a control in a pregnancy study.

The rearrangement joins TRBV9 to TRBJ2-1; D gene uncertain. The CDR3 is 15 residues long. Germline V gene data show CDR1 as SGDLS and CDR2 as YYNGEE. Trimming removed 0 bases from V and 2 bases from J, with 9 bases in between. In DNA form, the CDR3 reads TGTGCCAGCAGCGTAGTGGGTAGCCCCTACAATGAGCAGTTCTTC. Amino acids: CASSVVGSPYNEQFF. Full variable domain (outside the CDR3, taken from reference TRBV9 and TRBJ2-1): DSGVTQTPKHLITATGQRVTLRCSPRSGDLSVYWYQQSLDQGLQFLIQYYNGEERAKGNILERFSAQQFPDLHSELNLSSLELGDSALYFCASSVVGSPYNEQFFGPGTRLTVL.

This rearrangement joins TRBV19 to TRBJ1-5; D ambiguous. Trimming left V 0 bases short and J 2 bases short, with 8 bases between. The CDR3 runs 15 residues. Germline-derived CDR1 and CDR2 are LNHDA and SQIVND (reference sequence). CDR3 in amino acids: CASSIDGGGNQPQHF. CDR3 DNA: TGTGCCAGTAGTATAGATGGAGGCGGCAATCAGCCCCAGCATTTT. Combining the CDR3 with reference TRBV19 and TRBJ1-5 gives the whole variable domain DGGITQSPKYLFRKEGQNVTLSCEQNLNHDAMYWYRQDPGQGLRLIYYSQIVNDFQKGDIAEGYSVSREKKESFPLTVTSAQKNPTAFYLCASSIDGGGNQPQHFGDGTRLSIL.

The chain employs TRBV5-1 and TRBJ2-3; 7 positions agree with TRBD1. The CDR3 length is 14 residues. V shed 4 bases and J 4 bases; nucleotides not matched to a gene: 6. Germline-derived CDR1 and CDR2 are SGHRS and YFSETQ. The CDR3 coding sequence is TGCGCCAGCAGCCTGGGACAGAGAGCAGATACGCAGTATTTT. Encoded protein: CASSLGQRADTQYF.